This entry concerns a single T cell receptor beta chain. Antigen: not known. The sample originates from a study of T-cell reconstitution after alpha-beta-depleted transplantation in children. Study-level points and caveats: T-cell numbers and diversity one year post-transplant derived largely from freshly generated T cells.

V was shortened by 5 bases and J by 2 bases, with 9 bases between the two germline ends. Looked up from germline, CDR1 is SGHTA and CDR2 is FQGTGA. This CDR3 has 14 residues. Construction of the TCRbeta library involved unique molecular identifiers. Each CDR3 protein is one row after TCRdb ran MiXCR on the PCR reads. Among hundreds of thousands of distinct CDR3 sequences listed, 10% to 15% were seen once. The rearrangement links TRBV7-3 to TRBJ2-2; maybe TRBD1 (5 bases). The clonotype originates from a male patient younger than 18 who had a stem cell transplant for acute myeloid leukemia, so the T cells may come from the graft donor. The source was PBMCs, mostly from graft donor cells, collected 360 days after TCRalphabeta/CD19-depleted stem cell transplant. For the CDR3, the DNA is TGTGCCAGCAGCACTGACAGTAACACCGGGGAGCTGTTTTTT. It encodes CASSTDSNTGELFF.